The 5 T cell receptor beta chains below come from one sample, sequenced in a study of OX40 agonist ivuxolimab in advanced cancers. The method was immunoSEQ multiplex PCR; TCRdb's version includes in-frame clones alone and lacks a portion of them. The sample has tens of thousands of clones; 65% to 90% are singletons. This specimen was CD4+ or CD8+ T cells sorted from blood, taken in a trial of the OX40 agonist ivuxolimab. The receptors were gathered from an adult with an advanced solid tumor such as melanoma, head and neck, liver or kidney cancer.

V usage is TRBV7-9 and J usage is TRBJ2-6; 12 positions match TRBD1. V was pared by 5 bases and J by 2 bases, with 10 bases of the junction left unmatched. Germline V gene lookup returns CDR1 SEHNR and CDR2 FQNEAQ (reference sequence). This CDR3 is 19 amino acids long. The CDR3 loop is CASSKTSGTGGAGANVLTF. The CDR3 DNA sequence: TGTGCCAGCAGCAAAACTTCCGGGACAGGGGGCGCTGGGGCCAACGTCCTGACTTTC.

The chain uses TRBV27 and TRBJ2-7; D unresolved. This CDR3 contains 13 residues. Germline V CDR1 and CDR2: MNHEY, SMNVEV (reference sequence). V shed 6 bases and J shed 3 bases, with 12 bases lying between them. In DNA form, the CDR3 reads TGTGCCAGCAGGGTAGGGTACGGCTACGAGCAGTACTTC. Translated: CASRVGYGYEQYF.

This clone was observed a few times. The chain employs TRBV6-1 and TRBJ1-1; no definite D call. The CDR3 consists of 14 residues. Trimming left V 6 bases short and J 2 bases short, with 13 bases between. Looked up from germline, CDR1 is MNHNS and CDR2 is SASEGT. CDR3 protein: CASSPSGGNTEAFF. In DNA form, the CDR3 reads TGTGCCAGCAGCCCCTCCGGAGGCAACACTGAAGCTTTCTTT.

This chain links TRBV29-1 with TRBJ1-1, with D tentatively TRBD1 (5 bases). From germline, CDR1 is SQVTM and CDR2 ANQGSEA. V lost 0 bases and J 4 bases, leaving 12 bases between the germline ends. The length of the CDR3 is 14 residues. CDR3 sequence reads: CSVEEGWGSTEAFF. The CDR3 region has the DNA TGCAGCGTTGAAGAGGGGTGGGGGAGCACTGAAGCTTTCTTT.

V gene TRBV7-3 combines with J gene TRBJ2-3; D not certain. Trimming stripped 1 base from V and 4 bases from J, with 6 bases between. Germline V gives CDR1 SGHTA, CDR2 FQGTGA. There are 13 residues in the CDR3. The CDR3 is CASSLIVPDTQYF. For the CDR3, the DNA is TGTGCCAGCAGCTTAATCGTACCAGATACGCAGTATTTT.